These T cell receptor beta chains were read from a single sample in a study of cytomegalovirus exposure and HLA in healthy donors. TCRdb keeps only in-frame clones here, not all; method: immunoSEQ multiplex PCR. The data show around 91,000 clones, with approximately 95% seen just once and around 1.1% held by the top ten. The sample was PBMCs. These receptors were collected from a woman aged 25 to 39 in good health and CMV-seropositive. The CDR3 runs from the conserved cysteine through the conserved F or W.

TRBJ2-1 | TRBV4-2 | CASSQPGLAGDYNEQFF
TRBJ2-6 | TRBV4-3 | CASSQIAGGGANVLTF
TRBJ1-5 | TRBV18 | CASSPTGSSSNQPQHF
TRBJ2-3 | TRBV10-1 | CASSVPEGTDTQYF
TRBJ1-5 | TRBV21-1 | CASSKAEDRKNYSNQPQHF
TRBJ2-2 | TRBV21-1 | CASSKGSSGRCEGTNTGELFF
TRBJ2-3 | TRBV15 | CATSSSGTSGFTDTQYF
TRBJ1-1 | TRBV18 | CASSRGQPNTEAFF
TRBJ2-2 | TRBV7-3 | CASRGQPRGELFF
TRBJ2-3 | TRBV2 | CASSAAGSTDTQYF
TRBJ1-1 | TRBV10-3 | CAISFRGEGNTEAFF
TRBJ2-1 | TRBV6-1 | CASSEGLAGTFRGNEQFF
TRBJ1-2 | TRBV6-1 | CASRGQGANNYGYTF
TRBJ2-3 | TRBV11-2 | CASSLERGTQYF
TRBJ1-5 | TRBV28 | CASSLGTGHSNQPQHF
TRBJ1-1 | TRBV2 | CASSAIAGTGSSEAFF
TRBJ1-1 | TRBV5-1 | CASSFPGMNTEAFF
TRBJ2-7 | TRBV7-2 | CASSSAGLLVDEQYF
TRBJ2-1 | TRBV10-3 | CAISRDRYNEQFF
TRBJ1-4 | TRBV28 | CASSFFTGGTEEKLFF
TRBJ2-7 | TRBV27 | CASSLGRASYEQYF
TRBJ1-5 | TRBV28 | CASSLTGHSNQPQHF
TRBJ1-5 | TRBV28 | CASSLFSGGLGNQPQHF
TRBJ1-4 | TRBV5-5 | CASSGTGLEKLFF
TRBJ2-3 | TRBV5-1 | CASSLAGGLAGEANTQYF